These 11 T cell receptor beta chains share one sample of origin, sequenced in a study of breast tumors, draining lymph nodes, adjacent tissues. TCRdb analysed the multiplex PCR reads with MiXCR anew, one entry per CDR3 protein. The repertoire includes about 200,000 distinct CDR3 sequences, approximately 30% of them detected once, and around 4.4% sits in the top ten. Breast cancer patients provided tissue from their axillary draining lymph nodes. Sequencing was carried out using axillary lymph node tissue. The receptors here all came from a female donor with breast cancer. Some clones in this sample may be carry-over from other donors' samples.

This clonotype was detected many times. The chain has TRBV28 and TRBJ2-1, with 7 bases identical to TRBD2. CDR3 length: 15 amino acids. The V and J ends lost 5 bases and 0 bases, in that order; junction bases with no gene match: 4. Germline V CDR1 and CDR2: MDHEN, SYDVKM. CDR3 residues: CASSKAGSSYNEQFF. CDR3 DNA: TGTGCCAGCAGTAAAGCGGGGAGCTCCTACAATGAGCAGTTCTTC.

This clonotype was counted ten times or more. The chain's CDR3 is CASSDSGGSGANVLTF. The CDR3 region has the DNA TGTGCCAGCAGTGATAGCGGGGGCTCTGGGGCCAACGTCCTGACTTTC. The chain employs TRBV2 and TRBJ2-6; 9 bases are shared with TRBD2. V lost 3 bases, J lost 0 bases, and 0 bases stayed unmatched. The CDR3 totals 16 residues. Germline-derived CDR1 and CDR2 are SNHLY and FYNNEI.

The sample holds many counts of this clonotype. V and J are TRBV5-6 and TRBJ2-7; no reliable D call. This CDR3 region has 14 residues. The V gene lost 0 bases and the J gene lost 2 bases, with 9 bases spanning the gap. Germline lookup yields CDR1 SGHDT and CDR2 YYEEEE. This chain's CDR3 is CASSLGAYTYEQYF. The CDR3 nucleotides read TGTGCCAGCAGCTTGGGAGCGTATACCTACGAGCAGTACTTC.

At least ten counts were recorded for this clonotype. The gene calls are TRBV30 and TRBJ1-5, with D possibly matching TRBD1 (6 bases). Germline-derived CDR1 and CDR2 are GTSNPN and SVGIG (reference sequence). V shed 1 base and J shed 4 bases, with 14 bases lying between them. CDR3 length: 15 residues. The CDR3 loop reads CAWSGDTFRNQPQHF. The CDR3 DNA sequence: TGTGCCTGGAGTGGGGACACCTTTCGAAATCAGCCCCAGCATTTT.

This clonotype was counted at least ten times. The chain carries TRBV6-5 and TRBJ1-5, with D possibly being TRBD1 (6 bases). Germline values: CDR1 MNHEY, CDR2 SVGAGI. The CDR3 runs to 16 residues. Trimming stripped 6 bases from V and 0 bases from J, with 15 bases between. The CDR3 sequence is CASSQTGPYSNQPQHF. As DNA, the CDR3 is TGTGCCAGCAGCCAGACAGGTCCTTATAGCAATCAGCCCCAGCATTTT.

By sample fraction, this clonotype is medium-sized (0.01 to 0.1%). The chain combines TRBV9 with TRBJ1-2; no reliable D call. The CDR3 is made up of 13 amino acids. CDR1 is SGDLS, CDR2 YYNGEE, per germline. V lost 3 bases, J lost 8 bases, and 14 bases lay in between. The CDR3 reads CASSGWGHVGYTF. The CDR3 DNA is TGTGCCAGCAGCGGGTGGGGTCACGTAGGCTACACCTTC.

In nucleotides, the CDR3 is TGTGCCAGCAGCTCCCACCGGACGCCAGACTCTGGAAACACCATATATTTT. Protein: CASSSHRTPDSGNTIYF. The V and J genes are TRBV28 and TRBJ1-3; D gene unclear. This CDR3 spans 17 amino acids. In germline, CDR1 is MDHEN, CDR2 SYDVKM. Trimming removed 6 bases at V and 0 bases at J, with 18 bases between. The full variable domain, with the rest looked up from reference TRBV28 and TRBJ1-3, is DVKVTQSSRYLVKRTGEKVFLECVQDMDHENMFWYRQDPGLGLRLIYFSYDVKMKEKGDIPEGYSVSREKKERFSLILESASTNQTSMYLCASSSHRTPDSGNTIYFGEGSWLTVV.

This clonotype showed up many times. This CDR3 is CASRGGRSGANVLTF. In DNA, the CDR3 is TGTGCCAGCCGGGGGGGCCGCTCTGGGGCCAACGTCCTGACTTTC. V gene TRBV6-5 combines with J gene TRBJ2-6; TRBD2 matches at 8 bases. The CDR3 loop spans 15 amino acids. V shed 8 bases, J shed 0 bases, and the junction held 3 bases outside the gene matches. Per the germline V gene, CDR1 is MNHEY and CDR2 is SVGAGI.

The sample holds many counts of this clonotype. V gene TRBV25-1 combines with J gene TRBJ2-3, with D perhaps matching TRBD2 (7 bases). V lost 8 bases, J lost 1 base, and 16 bases lay in between. Germline CDR1 and CDR2: MGHDK and SYGVNS. The CDR3 totals 15 residues. CDR3 residues: CASGGGTLGTDTQYF. The CDR3 DNA reads TGTGCCAGCGGGGGGGGGACATTGGGCACAGATACGCAGTATTTT.

This clonotype came up many times. The gene calls are TRBV7-9 and TRBJ2-3; D tentatively fits TRBD1 or TRBD2 (5 bases each). This CDR3 comprises 13 residues. V dropped 7 bases and J dropped 6 bases, with 14 bases sitting between them. Germline V gives CDR1 SEHNR, CDR2 FQNEAQ (reference sequence). CDR3 loop: CASKDWGSDTQYF. The CDR3 DNA follows: TGTGCCAGCAAGGACTGGGGGTCGGATACGCAGTATTTT. Full variable domain (missing parts from reference TRBV7-9 and TRBJ2-3): DTGVSQNPRHKITKRGQNVTFRCDPISEHNRLYWYRQTLGQGPEFLTYFQNEAQLEKSRLLSDRFSAERPKGSFSTLEIQRTEQGDSAMYLCASKDWGSDTQYFGPGTRLTVL.

The table lists this clonotype with many counts. The chain couples TRBV11-2 to TRBJ2-7; D gene uncertain. CDR3 length: 11 amino acids. The germline V gene encodes CDR1 SGHAT and CDR2 FQNNGV. V gave up 6 bases and J gave up 7 bases, with 10 bases separating them. CDR3 nucleotide sequence: TGTGCCAGCAGAGAGGTCGGGGAGCAGTACTTC. This sequence encodes CASREVGEQYF.